What follows are 5 T cell receptor beta chains derived from one specimen sequenced in a study of Ad26.COV2.S vaccination and SARS-CoV-2 variants. Treatment denoted: about 20 received Ad26.COV2.S at low or high dose, single or two shots; roughly 5 received placebo; per-sample allocation not given. Sampling occurred on day 63 after the first vaccine or placebo injection. Here immunoSEQ multiplex PCR was the method, and the copy in TCRdb shows in-frame clones only, minus some. The sample includes roughly 380,000 clones, around 89% seen only once; the top ten take 3.6%. Sequencing was performed on peripheral blood, taken in a trial of Ad26.COV2.S vaccine versus placebo. Receptor source: a person aged 18-65 years who received the Ad26.COV2.S COVID-19 vaccine or a placebo.

This clone was observed a single time. V is TRBV4-3 and J is TRBJ1-6, with TRBD1 as a possible D gene (5 bases). V was clipped by 0 bases and J by 12 bases, with 15 bases between them. Germline V CDR1 and CDR2: LGHNA, YSLEER. There are 15 residues in the CDR3. CDR3 coding DNA: TGCGCCAGCAGCCAAGATGGCCGGGACGGGAGACCCCTCCACTTT. It is translated as CASSQDGRDGRPLHF.

V gene TRBV6-5 combines with J gene TRBJ2-7; D ambiguous. Germline loops: CDR1 MNHEY, CDR2 SVGAGI. The V end lost 0 bases, the J end lost 2 bases, and 8 bases lay between the germline ends. The CDR3 contains 14 residues. The CDR3 sequence: CASSYSMEAYEQYF. Written as DNA, the CDR3 is TGTGCCAGCAGTTACTCGATGGAAGCCTACGAGCAGTACTTC.

The gene calls are TRBV11-2 and TRBJ1-4; D is ambiguous. Per the germline V gene, CDR1 is SGHAT and CDR2 is FQNNGV. Trimming cost V 0 bases and J 7 bases, with 9 bases left between them. The CDR3 extends over 14 amino acids. The CDR3 DNA is TGTGCCAGCAGCTTAGATCGGGTCGGTGAAAAACTGTTTTTT. Protein product: CASSLDRVGEKLFF.

V usage is TRBV5-4 and J usage is TRBJ2-5; D gene unclear. Germline loops: CDR1 SGHNT, CDR2 YYREEE (reference sequence). Deletions cut 0 bases from V and 7 bases from J, with 7 bases between. The CDR3 totals 12 residues. The CDR3 here is CASSLGVGTQYF. The CDR3 region has the DNA TGTGCCAGCAGCTTGGGGGTCGGGACCCAGTACTTC. Drawing the rest from reference TRBV5-4 and TRBJ2-5, the complete variable domain is ETGVTQSPTHLIKTRGQQVTLRCSSQSGHNTVSWYQQALGQGPQFIFQYYREEENGRGNFPPRFSGLQFPNYSSELNVNALELDDSALYLCASSLGVGTQYFGPGTRLLVL.

The chain links TRBV7-9 to TRBJ2-7, with 7 bases identical to TRBD1. V lost 5 bases, J lost 0 bases, and 7 bases stayed unmatched. The germline V gene has CDR1 SEHNR and CDR2 FQNEAQ (reference sequence). This CDR3 is built from 15 residues. The CDR3 DNA sequence: TGTGCCAGCAGCCCCCGGGACAGCTTCTCCTACGAGCAGTACTTC. Amino acid sequence: CASSPRDSFSYEQYF.